This record covers a single T cell receptor (beta chain). The antigen remains unidentified. Profiled with immunoSEQ multiplex PCR; TCRdb holds only in-frame clones, not every one. The sample yields around 53,000 clones, around 84% seen once. This sample stems from a study of OX40 agonist ivuxolimab in advanced cancers. Whole-study context: Dose-escalation subjects each had hepatocellular carcinoma, melanoma, renal cell or head and neck cancer. Patients with prior anti-PD-1, anti-PD-L1 or anti-CTLA-4 therapy were eligible; roughly 40% had some.

Study observations and caveats: Not determined was the antigen specificity of the expanded peripheral T cells. Normalized T-cell clonal expansion was also low in some nonresponders.

Germline V CDR1 and CDR2: MNHNS, SASEGT. The CDR3 is 13 amino acids. Trimming shortened V by 1 base and J by 2 bases, and 6 bases separated the two germline ends. This receptor was taken from an adult with an advanced solid tumor such as melanoma, head and neck, liver or kidney cancer. This chain links TRBV6-1 with TRBJ2-7; D is ambiguous. The source material was CD4+ or CD8+ T cells sorted from blood, sampled in a trial of the OX40 agonist ivuxolimab. CDR3 sequence: CASSEEAAYEQYF. The DNA for the CDR3 is TGTGCCAGCAGTGAAGAGGCAGCCTACGAGCAGTACTTC.